The rows below give T cell receptor beta chains drawn from one sample of a study of shared clonotypes between healthy human individuals. Data came from immunoSEQ multiplex PCR; TCRdb stores just in-frame clones and leaves some out. Among approximately 2,000,000 clones listed, 90% to 95% were seen once. Sequencing was carried out using naive CD8+ T cells from PBMCs. The receptors were sampled from a man between 18 and 29 years old in good health. Some clones in this sample may be carry-over from other donors' samples. The CDR3 runs from the conserved cysteine through the conserved F or W. D genes are given only for firm matches. Clone sizes are given selectively: once, few, many, or a class where the clone is expanded.

abundance,j_gene,v_gene,d_gene,CDR3nt,CDR3aa
-,TRBJ2-7,TRBV27,-,TGTGCCAGCAGTTTTGGCTTGGACAGATTCTACGAGCAGTACTTC,CASSFGLDRFYEQYF
-,TRBJ1-4,TRBV28,-,TGTGCCAGCAGTTTATTTGGACAGTTTAATGAAAAACTGTTTTTT,CASSLFGQFNEKLFF
-,TRBJ1-1,TRBV7-9,-,TGTGCCAGCAGCTTGGGATACACTGAAGCTTTCTTT,CASSLGYTEAFF
-,TRBJ2-7,TRBV27,TRBD1,TGTGCCAGCAGTGGGGCCGGGACAGGGTATTACGAGCAGTACTTC,CASSGAGTGYYEQYF
-,TRBJ2-7,TRBV6-7,-,TGTGCCAGCATGCGGGCTCCCTGCGACTACGAGCAGTACTTC,CASMRAPCDYEQYF
once,TRBJ1-5,TRBV4-2,-,TGTGCCAGCAGCCAAGTTCAGAGGGGGGCTCAGCCCCAGCATTTT,CASSQVQRGAQPQHF
-,TRBJ1-1,TRBV13,TRBD1,TGTGCCAGCAGCCCCAGGGACAGAAAGGTGGGCGAGTGG,CASSPRDRKVGEW
-,TRBJ1-3,TRBV7-9,-,TGTGCCAGCAGCTTAGGCGTAGGACCCCACTCTGGAAACACCATATATTTT,CASSLGVGPHSGNTIYF
-,TRBJ2-7,TRBV15,-,TGTGCCACCAGCAGAGATCGGCTCACTGGCCCTCGGGAGCAGTACTTC,CATSRDRLTGPREQYF
-,TRBJ1-2,TRBV27,-,TGTGCCAGCAGTTTATCAAGGGGGGGGTTCTATGGCTACACCTTC,CASSLSRGGFYGYTF
-,TRBJ2-3,TRBV11-2,-,TGTGCCAGCCAAAATGGAGATACGCAGTATTTT,CASQNGDTQYF
-,TRBJ2-7,TRBV10-1,-,TGCGCCAGCAGTGAAGGGGGGCTAGGGGAGCAGTACTTC,CASSEGGLGEQYF
-,TRBJ1-6,TRBV5-1,-,TGCGCCAGCAGCTTGGGTAGGGGTGTTTCACCCCTCCACTTT,CASSLGRGVSPLHF
-,TRBJ2-1,TRBV11-2,-,TGTGCCAGCAGCTTAGGGCGGGGAGCGACCAAGTTCTTC,CASSLGRGATKFF
-,TRBJ2-5,TRBV9,-,TGTGCCAGCAGCTATGATGAGGTAGGACCTCAAGAGACCCAGTACTTC,CASSYDEVGPQETQYF
-,TRBJ1-5,TRBV4-1,-,TGCGCCAGCAGCCAAGATTCCGTCGGGGTAAGCAATCAGCCCCAGCATTTT,CASSQDSVGVSNQPQHF
-,TRBJ2-7,TRBV19,TRBD2,TGTGCCAGTACAACCATATCGGGACTAGCGGGGCAGTCCCACGAGCAGTACTTC,CASTTISGLAGQSHEQYF
-,TRBJ1-1,TRBV14,TRBD1,TGTGCCAGCAGCAAGGGGAGCTTTAAAACAGGGGGCACTGAAGCTTTCTTT,CASSKGSFKTGGTEAFF
-,TRBJ2-1,TRBV6-1,-,TGTGCCAGCAGTGAAAGACAGTTCTACAATGAGCAGTTCTTC,CASSERQFYNEQFF
once,TRBJ2-7,TRBV7-9,TRBD2,TGTGCCAGCAGCCCAAGCGGGACTAGCGGGAAGTACGAGCAGTACTTC,CASSPSGTSGKYEQYF
once,TRBJ1-2,TRBV19,-,TGTGCCAGTAGTATATCCCCAGGGGAAAATGGCTACACCTTC,CASSISPGENGYTF
-,TRBJ1-1,TRBV6-6,TRBD1,TGTGCCAGCAGCCAACAGGGGGCTTATACTGAAGCTTTCTTT,CASSQQGAYTEAFF
-,TRBJ2-1,TRBV18,-,TGTGCCAGCTCACCGGACGGACAAATATACGGCAATGAGCAGTTCTTC,CASSPDGQIYGNEQFF
-,TRBJ2-7,TRBV6-1,TRBD2,TGTGCCACCAGAGAAGCGGGAACCTACGAGCAGTACTTC,CATREAGTYEQYF
-,TRBJ2-7,TRBV5-1,-,TGCGCCAGCAGCTTAGGTCCGACCTACGAGCAGTACTTC,CASSLGPTYEQYF
-,TRBJ1-3,TRBV10-2,TRBD1,TGCGCCAGCAGACGGACAGGAGGAAACACCATATATTTT,CASRRTGGNTIYF
-,TRBJ2-7,TRBV29-1,-,TGCAGCGTCGGAGGGGGGGTGGTGCGCGAGCAGTACTTC,CSVGGGVVREQYF
-,TRBJ2-3,TRBV5-1,TRBD2,TGCGCCAGCACCTCTATAGGACTAGCGGGAGGGGTGTCAGATACGCAGTATTTT,CASTSIGLAGGVSDTQYF
-,TRBJ2-3,TRBV11-2,TRBD1,TGTGCCAGCAGCTTGGGGACAGGCCTCACAGATACGCAGTATTTT,CASSLGTGLTDTQYF
once,TRBJ2-3,TRBV25-1,-,TGTGCCAGCAGTGACCTGCCGTCGGATACGCAGTATTTT,CASSDLPSDTQYF
-,TRBJ1-1,TRBV11-1,-,TGTGCCAGCAGCTTAAGGCGTGGGGGACCTGAAGCTTTCTTT,CASSLRRGGPEAFF
-,TRBJ2-7,TRBV7-2,TRBD2,TGTGCCAGCAGCTTAGCAGGGATAGCGGGAGGGCCTTACGAGCAGTACTTC,CASSLAGIAGGPYEQYF
-,TRBJ2-3,TRBV27,-,TGTGCCAGCAGTTCCGTAGGACTACTCACAGATACGCAGTATTTT,CASSSVGLLTDTQYF
-,TRBJ2-1,TRBV28,-,TGTGCCAGCAGTTTCTCCAGGGGTCTACATGAGCAGTTCTTC,CASSFSRGLHEQFF
-,TRBJ2-7,TRBV5-6,TRBD2,TGTGCCAGCAGCCTCGGCGGGAGCAACTACGAGCAGTACTTC,CASSLGGSNYEQYF
-,TRBJ2-7,TRBV11-2,-,TGTGCCAGCAGCTTAGATCTTGGAAGGGGAATCCCCTACGAGCAGTACTTC,CASSLDLGRGIPYEQYF
-,TRBJ1-2,TRBV2,TRBD1,TGTGCCGCTAGGGCCCCCGGGACAGGGAAGCCTAACTATGGCTACACCTTC,CAARAPGTGKPNYGYTF
-,TRBJ2-7,TRBV15,TRBD1,TGTGCCACCAGCAGAGCCCCGGGAGGACAGGGGTTCGTCGAGCAGTACTTC,CATSRAPGGQGFVEQYF
-,TRBJ1-5,TRBV5-4,-,TGTGCCAGCAGCTTGAAAGGGGGCAATCAGCCCCAGCATTTT,CASSLKGGNQPQHF
-,TRBJ2-1,TRBV29-1,TRBD1,TGCAGCGCCCGGGACAGCGGCATTGATGAGCAGTTCTTC,CSARDSGIDEQFF
-,TRBJ2-3,TRBV5-1,TRBD2,TGCGCCAGCAGCCAATCCGGGACTAGTCGGCCCACAGATACGCAGTATTTT,CASSQSGTSRPTDTQYF
once,TRBJ1-1,TRBV2,TRBD1,TGTGCCAGCAGTGAAGGAAGGGGGCGCGCTGAAGCTTTCTTT,CASSEGRGRAEAFF
-,TRBJ1-2,TRBV11-2,-,TGTGCCAGCAGCACCCAACAGGGACCTAACTATGGCTACACCTTC,CASSTQQGPNYGYTF
-,TRBJ2-7,TRBV27,TRBD2,TGTGCCAGCAGTTTAGTCGGACTAGCCTACGAGCAGTACTTC,CASSLVGLAYEQYF
-,TRBJ2-1,TRBV15,TRBD1,TGTGCCACCCGGACAGGGGACGGGGACAATGAGCAGTTCTTC,CATRTGDGDNEQFF
-,TRBJ2-7,TRBV5-5,-,TGTGCCAGCAGCTTGGGGGAGGGACAGCCCTCCTACGAGCAGTACTTC,CASSLGEGQPSYEQYF
-,TRBJ1-1,TRBV27,-,TGTGCCAGCAGTCCAAAAGGGAGTCTTGCCACTGAAGCTTTCTTT,CASSPKGSLATEAFF
-,TRBJ2-7,TRBV7-9,-,TGTGCCAGCAGCTCTCTGGCGGGTCGATCTTCCTACGAGCAGTACTTC,CASSSLAGRSSYEQYF
-,TRBJ2-2,TRBV9,TRBD2,TGTGCCAGCAGCGTAGGAGCTAGCGGGTTCCACGGGGAGCTGTTTTTT,CASSVGASGFHGELFF
-,TRBJ2-4,TRBV7-5,-,TGTGCCAGAAGTCGCAGACAGGGGGCCAAAAACATTCAGTACTTC,CARSRRQGAKNIQYF
-,TRBJ1-5,TRBV27,-,TGTGCCAGCAGTTTTAGTCCCAGCGCTAGCAATCAGCCCCAGCATTTT,CASSFSPSASNQPQHF
-,TRBJ2-7,TRBV7-2,TRBD2,TGTGCCAGCACCCCACGACTAGCGGGGTCCTACGAGCAGTACTTC,CASTPRLAGSYEQYF
few,TRBJ1-1,TRBV4-1,TRBD1,TGCGCCAGCAGCCACGGACAGGGTTATACTGAAGCTTTCTTT,CASSHGQGYTEAFF
-,TRBJ2-4,TRBV7-9,TRBD2,TGTGCCAGCAGCCCGCCGGGACTAGCGGGAGGGTGGTACATTCAGTACTTC,CASSPPGLAGGWYIQYF
-,TRBJ2-1,TRBV7-9,-,TGTGCCAGCAGCTGGCCAGGGGATTTTGGTGAGCAGTTCTTC,CASSWPGDFGEQFF
-,TRBJ2-5,TRBV11-1,-,TGTGCCAGCAGCTTAATTAGCCCACAAGAGACCCAGTACTTC,CASSLISPQETQYF